These 10 T cell receptor beta chains came from one sample sequenced in a study of blood T cells in healthy people across ages. The authors ran a second PCR of about 6 to 11 cycles using a sample-barcoded 5' primer and a J-beta primer mix. Each CDR3 protein is one row after TCRdb ran MiXCR on the 5' RACE reads. This table holds hundreds of thousands of distinct CDR3 sequences, about 25% found once. The same sample was also used in a study of T cells of mothers and their children.

Sequences were obtained from blood. The receptor source for this set is a boy younger than 10 in good health.

This clonotype was seen more than once but under ten times. The chain is built from TRBV3-1 and TRBJ2-7; TRBD2 might be the D (5 bases). V was trimmed by 0 bases and J by 2 bases, leaving 11 bases between them. The CDR3 runs 15 residues. Germline assignment: CDR1 LGHDT and CDR2 YNNKEL (reference sequence). CDR3 in DNA: TGTGCCAGCAGCCAAGAGGGCTCACTAGCCTACGAGCAGTACTTC. Translation gives CASSQEGSLAYEQYF.

The genes are TRBV7-2 and TRBJ2-3; D is perhaps TRBD1 (6 bases). Trimming stripped 5 bases from V and 0 bases from J, with 15 bases between. Germline V gene sequence: CDR1 SGHTA, CDR2 FQGNSA. The length of the CDR3 is 16 residues. The chain's CDR3 is CASSPGVRASTDTQYF. In nucleotides, the CDR3 is TGTGCCAGCAGCCCAGGGGTCAGGGCTAGCACAGATACGCAGTATTTT.

This clonotype was seen only a few times. V usage is TRBV27 and J usage is TRBJ2-5; 8 bases fit TRBD2. The J call may be faulty, since TRBJ2-7 better matches the DNA end. CDR1 and CDR2 from the germline V gene are MNHEY and SMNVEV (reference sequence). The CDR3 sequence is 15 residues long. In DNA, the CDR3 is TGTGCCAGCAGTTTGACTAGCGCAAGCTCCTACGAGCAGTACTTC. This sequence encodes CASSLTSASSYEQYF.

CDR3 in amino acids: CASSQRQGFYEQYF. The DNA for the CDR3 is TGCGCCAGCAGCCAGCGACAGGGTTTCTACGAGCAGTACTTC. The chain is built from TRBV4-3 and TRBJ2-7, with 7 bases fitting TRBD1. The CDR3 length is 14 residues. Germline V gene lookup returns CDR1 LGHNA and CDR2 YSLEER. Trimming cost V 3 bases and J 3 bases; bases outside gene matches: 5.

V is TRBV3-1 and J is TRBJ1-2, with D unclear. Germline V gives CDR1 LGHDT, CDR2 YNNKEL (reference sequence). Trimming left V 8 bases short and J 4 bases short, with 17 bases between. This CDR3 is 14 amino acids long. In nucleotides, the CDR3 is TGTGCCAGCGGCCCTCTGCGGGGATCCTATGGCTACACCTTC. It yields the protein CASGPLRGSYGYTF.

The rearrangement uses TRBV29-1 and TRBJ1-2; TRBD1 matches 9 bases. V lost 2 bases and J lost 4; bases outside the gene matches: 8. Per the germline V gene, CDR1 is SQVTM and CDR2 is ANQGSEA. The CDR3 loop spans 15 amino acids. The CDR3 region has the DNA TGCAGCGTTGAAAGGCGGGGACAGGGTGGCTATGGCTACACCTTC. It specifies CSVERRGQGGYGYTF.

The chain uses TRBV6-5 and TRBJ2-1, with D possibly matching TRBD1 (6 bases). The V and J ends lost 0 bases and 15 bases respectively, with 15 bases between them. This CDR3 comprises 13 residues. CDR1 and CDR2 (germline): MNHEY, SVGAGI. CDR3 in amino acids: CASSYSTSGAMFF. DNA for the CDR3: TGTGCCAGCAGTTACTCGACTTCAGGGGCCATGTTCTTC.

This rearrangement joins TRBV11-1 to TRBJ2-3, with 10 positions matching TRBD2. This CDR3 has 21 residues. The junction had 25 bases not matched to a gene; V was cut back by 4 bases and J by 6 bases. The V gene's germline CDR1 is SGHAT and CDR2 FQDESV (reference sequence). The CDR3 reads CASSSDEAGAMSGRGRDTQYF. In DNA, the CDR3 is TGTGCCAGCAGCTCTGACGAAGCCGGGGCAATGAGCGGGAGGGGAAGGGATACGCAGTATTTT.

Details on this clonotype: At one end, the junction sequence differs from germline, possibly due to a read error. V and J are TRBV4-3 and TRBJ2-7; weak D call: TRBD2 (6 bases). CDR1 is LGHNA and CDR2 is YSLEER in the germline V gene. The CDR3 contains 13 residues. The chain's CDR3 is CANSQAEGVKQYF. The CDR3 DNA is TGCGCCAACAGCCAAGCGGAGGGAGTGAAGCAGTACTTC.

The V gene is TRBV3-1, the J gene TRBJ2-7; perhaps D is TRBD1 or TRBD2 (6 bases each). The V end lost 0 bases, the J end lost 4 bases, and 16 bases lay between the germline ends. The V gene's germline CDR1 is LGHDT and CDR2 YNNKEL (reference sequence). The CDR3 is made up of 16 amino acids. This CDR3 is CASSQDRSGDTYEQYF. In DNA, the CDR3 is TGTGCCAGCAGCCAAGATCGGTCGGGGGACACATACGAGCAGTACTTC.